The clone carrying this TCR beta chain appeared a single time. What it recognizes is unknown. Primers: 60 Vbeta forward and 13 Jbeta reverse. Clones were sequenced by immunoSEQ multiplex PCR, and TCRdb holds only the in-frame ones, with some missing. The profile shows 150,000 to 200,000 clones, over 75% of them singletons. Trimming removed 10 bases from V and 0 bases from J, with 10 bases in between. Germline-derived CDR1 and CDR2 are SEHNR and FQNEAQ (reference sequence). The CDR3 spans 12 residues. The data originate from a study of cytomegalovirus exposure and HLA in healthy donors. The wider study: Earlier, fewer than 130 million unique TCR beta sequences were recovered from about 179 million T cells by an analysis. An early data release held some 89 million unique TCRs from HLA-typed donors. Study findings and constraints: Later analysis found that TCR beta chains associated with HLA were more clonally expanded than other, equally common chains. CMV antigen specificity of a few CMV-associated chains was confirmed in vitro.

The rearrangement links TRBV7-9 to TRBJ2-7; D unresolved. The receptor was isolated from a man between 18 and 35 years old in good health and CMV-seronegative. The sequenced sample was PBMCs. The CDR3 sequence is CAITQSSYEQYF. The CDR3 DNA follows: TGTGCCATAACACAAAGCTCCTACGAGCAGTACTTC.